The 27 T cell receptor beta chains below all came from one sample that was sequenced in a study of T cells expressing NK-cell markers. One entry per CDR3 protein, without DNA, is what TCRdb gives after re-calling the 5' RACE reads. The specimen's table records 200,000 to 300,000 distinct CDR3 sequences. Sample: blood T cells: a sorted CD56 or NKG2C T cell subset, CD4+ or CD8+ T cells, or bulk PBMC T cells (not recorded which). The receptors derive from a man between 18 and 29 years old in good health.

Here the CDR3 reads CASSYELTSSEQFF. The chain links TRBV6-5 to TRBJ2-1. Germline V gives CDR1 MNHEY, CDR2 SVGAGI. The CDR3 contains 14 residues.

The gene calls are TRBV20-1 and TRBJ2-1; TCRdb calls TRBD2, which cannot be checked without DNA. The CDR3 extends over 18 amino acids. Germline V CDR1 and CDR2: DFQATT, SNEGSKA (reference sequence). The chain's CDR3 is CSAHPLLSGSRSYNEQFF.

CDR3 residues: CASSRGQSTSGANVLTF. This chain joins TRBV25-1 and TRBJ2-6; TCRdb calls TRBD1, which cannot be checked without DNA. Germline CDR1 MGHDK, CDR2 SYGVNS. The CDR3 length is 17 residues.

The chain carries TRBV10-3 and TRBJ2-5; TCRdb's D call, TRBD2, is unchecked because there is no DNA. In germline, CDR1 is ENHRY, CDR2 SYGVKD. The CDR3 runs 14 residues. The CDR3 here is CAISEPSSRETQYF.

V usage is TRBV21-1 and J usage is TRBJ2-5; as DNA is missing, the TRBD1 call by TCRdb cannot be tested. TRBV21-1 is recorded as a pseudogene. The CDR3 has 17 residues. CDR3 protein: CASSKLEEDRGRETQYF.

The chain uses TRBV5-1 and TRBJ2-7; as DNA is missing, the TRBD1 call by TCRdb cannot be tested. This CDR3 is built from 14 residues. In germline, CDR1 is SGHRS, CDR2 YFSETQ. The CDR3 loop is CASSLAGAGNEQYF.

The chain combines TRBV10-3 with TRBJ2-6. This CDR3 has 13 amino acids. The germline V gene has CDR1 ENHRY and CDR2 SYGVKD. CDR3 residues: CASQGAGANVLTF.

This rearrangement joins TRBV27 to TRBJ2-1; TCRdb picks TRBD2, but there is no DNA to check that call. Germline-derived CDR1 and CDR2 are MNHEY and SMNVEV (reference sequence). The CDR3 spans 18 residues. CDR3 sequence reads: CASSSGTSGSVGYNEQFF.

V and J are TRBV30 and TRBJ1-2; no DNA is available, so the TRBD1 call from TCRdb remains unchecked. The CDR3 runs 16 residues. Germline loops: CDR1 GTSNPN, CDR2 SVGIG (reference sequence). The CDR3 reads CAWSDGQMGVLRGYTF.

CDR3: CASSQGLAGGTQYF. The chain employs TRBV12-3 or TRBV12-4 and TRBJ2-3; TCRdb's D call, TRBD2, is unchecked because there is no DNA. CDR3 length equals 14 residues.

The chain is built from TRBV6-5 and TRBJ1-2. The CDR3 is 13 amino acids. CDR1 is MNHEY and CDR2 is SVGAGI in the germline V gene. The CDR3 region is CASSYTLVSGYTF.

The chain is built from TRBV5-4 and TRBJ2-1; no DNA is available, so the TRBD1 call from TCRdb remains unchecked. The CDR3 contains 15 residues. Germline assignment: CDR1 SGHNT and CDR2 YYREEE (reference sequence). CDR3: CASSLGGGGDNEQFF.

The gene calls are TRBV12-3 or TRBV12-4 and TRBJ2-1; the TCRdb call, TRBD1, lacks DNA for checking. The CDR3 sequence is 14 residues long. The CDR3: CASRRGTGGDEQFF.

The chain employs TRBV29-1 and TRBJ2-7; without DNA, the TCRdb call of TRBD2 cannot be checked. The CDR3 runs to 14 residues. CDR1 is SQVTM and CDR2 is ANQGSEA in the germline V gene. The CDR3 here is CSVRSGRADYEQYF.

V gene TRBV12-3 or TRBV12-4 combines with J gene TRBJ2-7; lacking DNA, the TRBD2 call made by TCRdb goes unchecked. The CDR3 loop spans 20 amino acids. CDR3: CASSFQEGGRGPNSSYEQYF.

The chain has TRBV12-3 or TRBV12-4 and TRBJ2-6; with no DNA, the TCRdb D assignment of TRBD2 cannot be verified. The CDR3 totals 19 residues. CDR3 amino acids: CASSWLGLAGHSGANVLTF.

The genes are TRBV5-1 and TRBJ1-2. This CDR3 comprises 18 residues. Germline V gives CDR1 SGHRS, CDR2 YFSETQ. The CDR3 sequence: CASSDHEERTQINYGYTF.

The CDR3 loop reads CASSQTGVNTEAFF. This chain uses TRBV6-1 with TRBJ1-1; the TCRdb D gene call, TRBD1, has no DNA to confirm it. The CDR3 covers 14 residues. Germline assignment: CDR1 MNHNS and CDR2 SASEGT.

The gene calls are TRBV5-1 and TRBJ1-3. Germline CDR1 SGHRS, CDR2 YFSETQ. This CDR3 has 15 residues. CDR3: CASSPAADSGNTIYF.

The CDR3 reads CASSLGRAGIGNQPQHF. This sequence joins TRBV12-3 or TRBV12-4 and TRBJ1-5. The CDR3 covers 17 residues.

The chain recombines TRBV12-2 with TRBJ1-5. TRBV12-2 is a pseudogene segment. The CDR3 covers 14 residues. CDR3 sequence reads: CASRLVRSNQPQHF.

V and J are TRBV7-8 and TRBJ1-2; TCRdb designates TRBD1, a call that cannot be tested without DNA. The CDR3 contains 13 residues. The germline V gene encodes CDR1 SGHVS and CDR2 FQNEAQ. The CDR3 spells CASSDREAYGYTF.

The CDR3 is CASSLLEFKNIQYF. V is TRBV12-3 or TRBV12-4 and J is TRBJ2-4. The CDR3 is 14 residues long.

The CDR3 sequence is CSARDALQGAGDGYTF. The V and J genes are TRBV20-1 and TRBJ1-2; the D call from TCRdb, TRBD1, cannot be confirmed without DNA. The length of the CDR3 is 16 residues. Per germline, CDR1 DFQATT and CDR2 SNEGSKA (reference sequence).

The genes are TRBV5-1 and TRBJ1-1; absent DNA, TCRdb's TRBD1 call cannot be checked. Per the germline V gene, CDR1 is SGHRS and CDR2 is YFSETQ. CDR3 size: 15 residues. CDR3: CASSKPGGVSTEAFF.

This chain connects TRBV20-1 to TRBJ1-4. The V gene's germline CDR1 is DFQATT and CDR2 SNEGSKA (reference sequence). CDR3 length equals 12 residues. The CDR3: CSVTGLKEKLFF.

This rearrangement joins TRBV27 to TRBJ2-3; TCRdb reports TRBD2, a call that lacks DNA to check it against. Germline loops: CDR1 MNHEY, CDR2 SMNVEV (reference sequence). This CDR3 has 15 residues. The CDR3 here is CASSLGGRVTDTQYF.